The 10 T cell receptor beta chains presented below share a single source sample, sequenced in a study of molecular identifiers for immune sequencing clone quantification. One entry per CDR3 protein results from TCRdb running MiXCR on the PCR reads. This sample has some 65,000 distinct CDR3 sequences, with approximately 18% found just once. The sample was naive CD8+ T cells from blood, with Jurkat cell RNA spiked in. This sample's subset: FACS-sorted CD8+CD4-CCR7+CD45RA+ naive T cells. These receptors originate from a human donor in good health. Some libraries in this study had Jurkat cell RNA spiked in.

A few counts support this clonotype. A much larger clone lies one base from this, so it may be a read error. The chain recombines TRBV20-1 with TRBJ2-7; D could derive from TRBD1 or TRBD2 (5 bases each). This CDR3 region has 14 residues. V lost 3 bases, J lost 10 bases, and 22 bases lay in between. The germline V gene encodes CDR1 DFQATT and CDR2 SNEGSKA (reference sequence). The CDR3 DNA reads TGCAGTGCTAGCCGGGGACCCGCCGACTTAGATCAGTACTTC. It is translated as CSASRGPADLDQYF.

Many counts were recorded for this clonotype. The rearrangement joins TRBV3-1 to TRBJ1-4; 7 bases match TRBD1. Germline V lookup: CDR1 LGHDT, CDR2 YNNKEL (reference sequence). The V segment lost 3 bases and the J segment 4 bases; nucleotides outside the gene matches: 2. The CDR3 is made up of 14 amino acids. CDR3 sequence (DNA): TGTGCCAGCAGCCAGGACAGGAATAATGAAAAACTGTTTTTT. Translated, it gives CASSQDRNNEKLFF.

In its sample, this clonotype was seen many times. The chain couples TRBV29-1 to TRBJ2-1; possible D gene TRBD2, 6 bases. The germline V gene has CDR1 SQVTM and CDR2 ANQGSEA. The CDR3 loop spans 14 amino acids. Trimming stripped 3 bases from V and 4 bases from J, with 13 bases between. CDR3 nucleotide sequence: TGCAGCGTTGAGGGGGGAGTGGGTTACAATGAGCAGTTCTTC. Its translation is CSVEGGVGYNEQFF.

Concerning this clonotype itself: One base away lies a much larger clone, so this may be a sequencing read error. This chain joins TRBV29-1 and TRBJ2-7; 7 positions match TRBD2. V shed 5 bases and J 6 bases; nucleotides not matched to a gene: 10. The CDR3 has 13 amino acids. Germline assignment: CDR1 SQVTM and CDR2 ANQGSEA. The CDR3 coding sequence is TGCAGCGTTCAGGGCGGGAGAAGCTGCGAGCAGTACTTC. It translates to CSVQGGRSCEQYF.

CDR3 in amino acids: CASSPLRRMGVWGYTF. CDR3 DNA sequence: TGTGCCAGCAGCCCGTTGAGAAGGATGGGGGTTTGGGGCTACACCTTC. The rearrangement joins TRBV5-3 to TRBJ1-2; a weak D match, TRBD1 (5 bases). TRBV5-3 is marked as an open reading frame, function uncertain. CDR3 length: 16 amino acids. V dropped 8 bases and J dropped 8 bases, with 28 bases sitting between them.

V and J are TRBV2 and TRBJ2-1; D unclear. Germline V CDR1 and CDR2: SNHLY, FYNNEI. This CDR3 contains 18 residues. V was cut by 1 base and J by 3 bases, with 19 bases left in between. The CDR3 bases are TGTGCCAGCAGTGAAGGGGCTGGCGTTGGTCGACTCTACAATGAGCAGTTCTTC. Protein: CASSEGAGVGRLYNEQFF.

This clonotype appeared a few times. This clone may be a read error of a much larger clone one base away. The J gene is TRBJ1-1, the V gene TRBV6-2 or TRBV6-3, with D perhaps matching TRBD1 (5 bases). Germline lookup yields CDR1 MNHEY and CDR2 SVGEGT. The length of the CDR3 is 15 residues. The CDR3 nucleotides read TGTGCCAGCAGACGCGACAGAGTCTCGAACGCTGAAGCTTTCTTT. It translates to CASRRDRVSNAEAFF.

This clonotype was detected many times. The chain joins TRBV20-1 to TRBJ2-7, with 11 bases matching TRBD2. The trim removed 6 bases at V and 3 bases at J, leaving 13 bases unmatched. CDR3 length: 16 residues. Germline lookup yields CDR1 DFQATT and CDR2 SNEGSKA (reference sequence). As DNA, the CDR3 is TGCAGTGCCCTGGGAACTAGCGGGAGCCTTGGCTACGAGCAGTACTTC. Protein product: CSALGTSGSLGYEQYF.

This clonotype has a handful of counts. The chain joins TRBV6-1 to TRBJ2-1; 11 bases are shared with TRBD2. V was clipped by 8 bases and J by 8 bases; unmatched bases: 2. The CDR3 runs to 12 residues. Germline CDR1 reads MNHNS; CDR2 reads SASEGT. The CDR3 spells CASGLAGDEQFF. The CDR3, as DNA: TGTGCCAGCGGACTAGCGGGCGATGAGCAGTTCTTC.

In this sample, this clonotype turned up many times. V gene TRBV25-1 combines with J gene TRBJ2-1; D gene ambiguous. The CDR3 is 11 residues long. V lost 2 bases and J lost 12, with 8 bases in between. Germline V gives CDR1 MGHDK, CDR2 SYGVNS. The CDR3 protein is CASSESAGQFF. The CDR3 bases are TGTGCCAGCAGTGAAAGTGCAGGGCAGTTCTTC.